This TCR beta chain was recorded in a study of T cell repertoires in cytomegalovirus infection. Whole-study context: It was the public TCR beta signatures that indicated both CMV infection and matching HLA type. Findings and caveats of the study: The study identified carriers of CMV plus the relevant HLA from cumulative public TCR beta family frequency. HLA-C-restricted CMV-specific TCR beta clonotypes prevailed in the ex vivo response.

TCRdb used MiXCR to reprocess the reads, holding one entry per CDR3 protein. The table records approximately 700,000 distinct CDR3 sequences, about 40% of them present only once. V was clipped by 5 bases and J by 1 base; unmatched bases: 5. The CDR3 length is 15 residues. CDR1 SEHNR and CDR2 FQNEAQ come from the germline V gene (reference sequence). This clonotype was recorded a few times. Its specificity is not known. The chain carries TRBV7-9 and TRBJ2-5; TRBD1 matches at 9 bases. What was sequenced was PBMCs. The receptor was derived from a human donor in good health (CMV status not recorded). Some clones in this sample may be carry-over from other donors' samples. In DNA, the CDR3 is TGTGCCAGCAGCGGGATGACAGGGGGCCAAGAGACCCAGTACTTC. Amino acid sequence: CASSGMTGGQETQYF. Together with reference TRBV7-9 and TRBJ2-5, the CDR3 gives the full variable domain: DTGVSQNPRHKITKRGQNVTFRCDPISEHNRLYWYRQTLGQGPEFLTYFQNEAQLEKSRLLSDRFSAERPKGSFSTLEIQRTEQGDSAMYLCASSGMTGGQETQYFGPGTRLLVL.